The 10 T cell receptor beta chains in this list originate from one sample, sequenced in a study of Graves' ophthalmopathy and Graves' hyperthyroidism. TCR beta CDR3 regions were amplified from RNA transcripts. The workflow started with a first-round RT-PCR run with HTBI primers and then moved on to a second-round multiplex PCR. One entry per CDR3 protein, called by TCRdb with MiXCR from the multiplex PCR reads. The repertoire holds over a million distinct CDR3 sequences, with 35% to 40% as singletons. Sequenced: peripheral blood or thyroid tissue (not recorded which). These receptors all come from an adult man with Graves' hyperthyroidism.

The rearrangement joins TRBV6-4 to TRBJ1-2, with 9 bases aligning to TRBD1. Germline V lookup: CDR1 MRHNA, CDR2 SNTAGT. The CDR3 runs 15 residues. The ends lost 1 base at V and 10 bases at J; junction bases unmatched: 10. CDR3 sequence (DNA): TGTGCCAGCAGTGACTTAGGGACAGGGTTCAGCGCCTACACCTTC. It codes for CASSDLGTGFSAYTF.

The rearrangement uses TRBV2 and TRBJ1-2, with TRBD1 identical over 12 bases. The CDR3 length is 17 residues. J lost 7 bases, V lost 5 bases, and 14 bases had no gene match. Germline loops: CDR1 SNHLY, CDR2 FYNNEI. The CDR3 DNA reads TGTGCCAGCAGTCAAACCGGGACAGGGGGCGTGATCTCTGGCTACACCTTC. The encoded protein is CASSQTGTGGVISGYTF.

This clonotype was seen at least ten times. The gene calls are TRBV10-3 and TRBJ1-3; D is ambiguous. This CDR3 has 14 amino acids. Germline lookup yields CDR1 ENHRY and CDR2 SYGVKD. Trimming removed 8 bases at V and 0 bases at J, with 11 bases between. The chain's CDR3 is CAIGQDFSGNTIYF. The CDR3 DNA follows: TGTGCCATCGGTCAGGACTTCTCTGGAAACACCATATATTTT.

This chain connects TRBV12-3 or TRBV12-4 to TRBJ1-6, with D possibly matching TRBD1 (5 bases). The CDR3 has 14 amino acids. The V and J ends lost 6 bases and 6 bases respectively, with 12 bases between them. CDR3 loop: CASSFGGFNSPLHF. The CDR3, as DNA: TGTGCCAGCAGCTTCGGGGGATTTAATTCACCCCTCCACTTT.

The chain employs TRBV20-1 and TRBJ2-2; 7 bases map to TRBD1. V was clipped by 6 bases and J by 3 bases; unmatched bases: 16. Germline V gives CDR1 DFQATT, CDR2 SNEGSKA (reference sequence). The CDR3 consists of 17 residues. The CDR3 DNA is TGCAGTGCCGAACTAGGGAACCAGGACAGGTACACCGGGGAGCTGTTTTTT. Protein: CSAELGNQDRYTGELFF.

This clonotype was recorded at least ten times. The chain is built from TRBV29-1 and TRBJ1-1; no reliable D call. Trimming took 4 bases from V and 1 from J, leaving 10 bases between them. Germline V gives CDR1 SQVTM, CDR2 ANQGSEA. The CDR3 is 13 residues long. The CDR3 protein is CSVVSDWNTEAFF. DNA for the CDR3: TGCAGCGTTGTTTCCGACTGGAACACTGAAGCTTTCTTT. The whole variable domain, remainder taken from reference TRBV29-1 and TRBJ1-1, is SAVISQKPSRDICQRGTSLTIQCQVDSQVTMMFWYRQQPGQSLTLIATANQGSEATYESGFVIDKFPISRPNLTFSTLTVSNMSPEDSSIYLCSVVSDWNTEAFFGQGTRLTVV.

This clonotype was detected many times. V and J are TRBV2 and TRBJ2-5; 9 nucleotides match TRBD2. V was pared by 4 bases and J by 5 bases, with 2 bases of the junction left unmatched. Germline loops: CDR1 SNHLY, CDR2 FYNNEI. This CDR3 is built from 13 residues. CDR3 coding DNA: TGTGCCAGCAGTGGACTAGCGGCTGAGACCCAGTACTTC. Encoded protein: CASSGLAAETQYF.

In this sample, this clonotype turned up a few times. The chain is built from TRBV6-2 or TRBV6-3 and TRBJ2-7; D may be TRBD1 (5 bases). The V gene's germline CDR1 is MNHEY and CDR2 SVGEGT. There are 13 residues in the CDR3. Trimming shortened V by 6 bases and J by 4 bases, and 13 bases separated the two germline ends. The CDR3 loop is CASSHQTVYEQYF. The CDR3 nucleotides read TGTGCCAGCAGCCACCAGACAGTTTACGAGCAGTACTTC.

V usage is TRBV15 and J usage is TRBJ1-2; 7 nucleotides agree with TRBD1. V dropped 1 base and J dropped 6; count of bases not matched to a gene: 5. Germline V lookup: CDR1 LNHNV, CDR2 YYDKDF (reference sequence). This CDR3 is 14 amino acids long. The DNA of the CDR3 is TGTGCCACCAGCAGAGTGACAGGGAACGATGGCTACACCTTC. This sequence encodes CATSRVTGNDGYTF.

This sequence joins TRBV7-2 and TRBJ2-5, with 12 bases aligning to TRBD2. This CDR3 has 16 residues. V lost 0 bases, J lost 5 bases, and 4 bases stayed unmatched. Germline CDR1 and CDR2: SGHTA and FQGNSA. CDR3 sequence reads: CASSLALAGGRETQYF. The CDR3 nucleotides are TGTGCCAGCAGCTTAGCACTAGCGGGGGGCCGGGAGACCCAGTACTTC.